The rows below give T cell receptor beta chains drawn from one sample of a study of cytomegalovirus exposure and HLA in healthy donors. The data were produced by immunoSEQ multiplex PCR, yet TCRdb's version contains in-frame clones alone and is incomplete. This sample has under 130,000 clones, with roughly an eighth found just once. Sequenced material: PBMCs. The receptors derive from a man aged 35 to 55 in good health and CMV-seropositive. Each CDR3 is given with its conserved first and last residue. The D gene is left open where the match is weak. Clone sizes are given selectively: once, few, many, or a class where the clone is expanded.

size	D	J	V	CDR3	DNA
.	TRBD1	TRBJ1-5	TRBV7-9	CASSFATGLGNQPQHF	TGTGCCAGCAGCTTCGCGACAGGGCTAGGCAATCAGCCCCAGCATTTT
.	.	TRBJ2-1	TRBV5-1	CASSLEGEYNEQFF	TGCGCCAGCAGCTTAGAGGGAGAGTACAATGAGCAGTTCTTC
.	.	TRBJ2-1	TRBV7-2	CASSLVGGHSSYNEQFF	TGTGCCAGCAGCTTAGTTGGCGGCCATAGCTCCTACAATGAGCAGTTCTTC
.	.	TRBJ2-5	TRBV4-2	CASSQDGGTLQETQYF	TGTGCCAGCAGCCAAGACGGAGGCACCCTCCAAGAGACCCAGTACTTC
.	TRBD2	TRBJ2-1	TRBV25-1	CASSRVAGRYNEQFF	TGTGCCAGCAGTCGGGTAGCGGGAAGGTACAATGAGCAGTTCTTC
.	TRBD2	TRBJ2-7	TRBV11-2	CASSLVRTSGTNEQYF	TGTGCCAGCAGCTTAGTTAGGACTAGCGGGACGAACGAGCAGTACTTC
few	TRBD1	TRBJ1-5	TRBV27	CASSPVGQGAAQPQHF	TGTGCCAGCAGCCCAGTGGGACAGGGGGCGGCTCAGCCCCAGCATTTT
few	.	TRBJ2-3	TRBV5-4	CASSAAGLSADTQYF	TGTGCCAGCAGCGCGGCGGGGCTATCAGCAGATACGCAGTATTTT
few	TRBD2	TRBJ2-5	TRBV15	CATSRNPPSGGSRETQYF	TGTGCCACCAGCAGAAACCCACCTAGCGGTGGTTCACGAGAGACCCAGTACTTC
few	.	TRBJ2-7	TRBV9	CASSAYREVSSYEQYF	TGTGCCAGCAGCGCCTACAGGGAAGTAAGCTCCTACGAGCAGTACTTC
.	.	TRBJ1-1	TRBV9	CASSVDSRGAGTEAFF	TGTGCCAGCAGCGTAGACAGTCGGGGAGCAGGCACTGAAGCTTTCTTT
.	TRBD2	TRBJ2-7	TRBV7-9	CASSSAASGWTTYEQYF	TGTGCCAGCAGCTCCGCTGCTAGCGGGTGGACAACCTACGAGCAGTACTTC
.	.	TRBJ2-4	TRBV2	CASGGQSDIQYF	TGTGCCAGCGGCGGACAGTCGGACATTCAGTACTTC
few	TRBD1	TRBJ2-1	TRBV10-3	CAISDPGQANSYNEQFF	TGTGCCATCAGTGATCCGGGACAGGCGAACTCCTACAATGAGCAGTTCTTC
.	.	TRBJ1-5	TRBV4-1	CASSQEGRRDSNQPQHF	TGCGCCAGCAGCCAAGAGGGGCGAAGGGATAGCAATCAGCCCCAGCATTTT
few	.	TRBJ1-2	TRBV28	CASSVRDSWDGYTF	TGTGCCAGCAGCGTTCGGGACTCCTGGGATGGCTACACCTTC
once	.	TRBJ2-5	TRBV4-1	CASSQAKPGRETQYF	TGCGCCAGCAGCCAAGCGAAACCAGGGAGGGAGACCCAGTACTTC
.	.	TRBJ2-3	TRBV15	CATSRDDTFYTDTQYF	TGTGCCACCAGCAGGGATGACACTTTCTACACAGATACGCAGTATTTT
few	TRBD1	TRBJ1-5	TRBV9	CASSATGSNQPQHF	TGTGCCAGCAGTGCGACAGGGAGCAATCAGCCCCAGCATTTT
few	TRBD1	TRBJ2-7	TRBV18	CASSLTGLSSYEQYF	TGTGCCAGCTCACTGACAGGGCTGAGCTCCTACGAGCAGTACTTC
few	.	TRBJ1-1	TRBV4-1	CASSQDPGQRMNTEAFF	TGCGCCAGCAGCCAAGACCCCGGACAGCGTATGAACACTGAAGCTTTCTTT
.	TRBD1	TRBJ1-2	TRBV2	CASTLTGGGNGYTF	TGTGCCAGCACCCTGACAGGGGGCGGAAATGGCTACACCTTC
few	TRBD1	TRBJ1-4	TRBV7-6	CASSLGQVMFF	TGTGCCAGCAGCTTGGGACAGGTCATGTTTTTT
.	TRBD2	TRBJ2-7	TRBV27	CASSLVGTTVYEQYF	TGTGCCAGCAGTTTAGTCGGGACTACCGTTTACGAGCAGTACTTC
.	.	TRBJ1-1	TRBV29-1	CSVTGSVTEAFF	TGCAGCGTAACAGGGTCAGTCACTGAAGCTTTCTTT
.	.	TRBJ2-7	TRBV19	CASSRGPGQNYEQYF	TGTGCCAGTAGTAGAGGGCCGGGACAAAACTACGAGCAGTACTTC
.	TRBD2	TRBJ2-5	TRBV2	CASSQGLAAYQETQYF	TGTGCCAGCAGCCAAGGACTAGCGGCCTACCAAGAGACCCAGTACTTC
few	.	TRBJ2-3	TRBV4-3	CASSQEQGSTDTQYF	TGCGCCAGCAGCCAAGAGCAGGGAAGCACAGATACGCAGTATTTT
few	.	TRBJ1-6	TRBV29-1	CSVQTGNSPLHF	TGCAGCGTTCAAACCGGTAATTCACCCCTCCACTTT
few	.	TRBJ2-7	TRBV5-6	CASSYRDLFYEQYF	TGTGCCAGCAGCTACCGGGACTTGTTCTACGAGCAGTACTTC
.	.	TRBJ2-3	TRBV9	CASSVAGRGATDTQYF	TGTGCCAGCAGCGTAGCAGGTAGGGGCGCTACAGATACGCAGTATTTT
.	.	TRBJ2-7	TRBV7-2	CASSNDRRVEQYF	TGTGCCAGCAGCAACGACAGGCGGGTCGAGCAGTACTTC
few	TRBD2	TRBJ2-5	TRBV13	CASSPLFGTSGNQGGETQYF	TGTGCCAGCAGCCCCCTCTTTGGGACTAGCGGCAACCAGGGGGGAGAGACCCAGTACTTC
.	.	TRBJ2-7	TRBV7-9	CASSSQTGWNEQYF	TGTGCCAGCAGCTCACAAACAGGGTGGAACGAGCAGTACTTC
few	.	TRBJ1-5	TRBV6-1	CASSETGHSNQPQHF	TGTGCCAGCAGTGAGACAGGCCATAGCAATCAGCCCCAGCATTTT
.	TRBD2	TRBJ2-1	TRBV27	CASSWDLAGEGWEQFF	TGTGCCAGCAGTTGGGACCTAGCGGGAGAAGGGTGGGAGCAGTTCTTC
few	.	TRBJ1-5	TRBV19	CASNRVFNQPQHF	TGTGCCAGTAACAGAGTCTTCAATCAGCCCCAGCATTTT
few	.	TRBJ2-7	TRBV28	CASSDTGTYEQYF	TGTGCCAGCAGTGACACAGGGACCTACGAGCAGTACTTC
.	TRBD1	TRBJ2-2	TRBV19	CASSRGQGTSNTGELFF	TGTGCCAGTAGTCGGGGACAGGGGACCTCGAACACCGGGGAGCTGTTTTTT
few	TRBD2	TRBJ2-3	TRBV11-3	CASSLGSCSGRCEDTQYF	TGTGCCAGCAGCTTAGGATCATGTAGCGGGAGGTGTGAAGATACGCAGTATTTT
.	.	TRBJ2-3	TRBV7-9	CASSLNSVDTQYF	TGTGCCAGCAGCTTAAATAGCGTCGATACGCAGTATTTT
.	TRBD2	TRBJ2-5	TRBV13	CASSRRLARSGRQETQYF	TGTGCCAGCAGCCGCCGACTAGCTAGGAGCGGGCGCCAAGAGACCCAGTACTTC
.	TRBD2	TRBJ2-1	TRBV11-2	CASSLGGSSYNEQFF	TGTGCCAGCAGCTTAGGCGGGAGCTCCTACAATGAGCAGTTCTTC
few	.	TRBJ2-7	TRBV25-1	CASSEQYYEQYF	TGTGCCAGCAGTGAACAGTACTACGAGCAGTACTTC
few	TRBD1	TRBJ1-5	TRBV7-2	CASSSDRGWGNQPQHF	TGTGCCAGCAGCTCGGACAGGGGTTGGGGCAATCAGCCCCAGCATTTT
few	TRBD1	TRBJ2-7	TRBV2	CASWGRQGLGSLSEQYF	TGTGCCAGCTGGGGAAGACAGGGCCTGGGATCCCTTAGCGAGCAGTACTTC
.	TRBD1	TRBJ1-1	TRBV12-5	CASGLVLGTVNTEAFF	TGTGCTAGTGGTTTGGTACTAGGGACAGTGAACACTGAAGCTTTCTTT
.	TRBD2	TRBJ2-2	TRBV19	CASSTDRLAGGWGLFF	TGTGCCAGTAGTACGGATCGTCTAGCGGGAGGTTGGGGGCTGTTTTTT
few	.	TRBJ1-1	TRBV6-1	CASIFLSGTEAFF	TGTGCCAGCATTTTCCTGAGTGGCACTGAAGCTTTCTTT
.	.	TRBJ2-5	TRBV6-5	CASRPTGRETQYF	TGTGCCAGCAGACCTACAGGAAGAGAGACCCAGTACTTC
.	TRBD1	TRBJ2-6	TRBV2	CASGRGRSGANVLTF	TGTGCCAGCGGAAGGGGGCGCTCTGGGGCCAACGTCCTGACTTTC
few	.	TRBJ1-1	TRBV7-9	CASSSANREAFF	TGTGCCAGCAGCTCCGCCAACAGGGAAGCTTTCTTT
few	.	TRBJ2-7	TRBV25-1	CASSDPGVYGSYEQYF	TGTGCCAGCAGTGACCCAGGGGTGTACGGCTCCTACGAGCAGTACTTC
few	TRBD2	TRBJ2-3	TRBV2	CASSPGLAGADTQYF	TGTGCCAGCAGTCCGGGACTAGCGGGAGCAGATACGCAGTATTTT